Sequencing of this T cell receptor beta chain was carried out in a study of shared clonotypes between healthy human individuals. The protocol was immunoSEQ multiplex PCR, while the TCRdb copy is restricted to in-frame clones and leaves out a portion. The sample includes around 1.5 million clones, roughly 98% seen only once; the top ten take about 0.45%. The CDR3 extends over 16 amino acids. Trimming cost V 1 base and J 0 bases, with 9 bases left between them. The germline V gene encodes CDR1 KGHSH and CDR2 LQKENI. The receptor's source is a man younger than 40 in good health. Sequencing was performed on naive CD4+ T cells sorted from blood. Subset given: CD45RA+ positively selected. The genes are TRBV18 and TRBJ1-4; D not certain. The CDR3 is CASSPRHTATNEKLFF. In DNA, the CDR3 is TGTGCCAGCTCACCACGACACACCGCAACTAATGAAAAACTGTTTTTT. Together with reference TRBV18 and TRBJ1-4, the CDR3 gives the full variable domain: NAGVMQNPRHLVRRRGQEARLRCSPMKGHSHVYWYRQLPEEGLKFMVYLQKENIIDESGMPKERFSAEFPKEGPSILRIQQVVRGDSAAYFCASSPRHTATNEKLFFGSGTQLSVL.